This TCR beta chain was recorded in a study of blood T cell repertoires in COVID-19. Living in about two dozen US areas, the participants were between about 18 and 100 years of age. Recovery among Cohort 3 donors was established by two negative PCRs, clearance, or symptom resolution. The germline V gene has CDR1 MGHRA and CDR2 YSYEKL. The V end lost 4 bases, the J end lost 1 base, and 4 bases lay between the germline ends. The CDR3 sequence is 13 residues long. The data were produced by immunoSEQ multiplex PCR, yet TCRdb's version contains in-frame clones alone and is incomplete. The table includes a few hundred thousand clones, nearly 90% detected once.

The receptor comes from a woman aged 30 to 39 who had recovered from COVID-19. The chain couples TRBV4-1 to TRBJ2-2; D gene unclear. The specimen was PBMCs or T cells enriched from blood (not recorded which). The CDR3 spells CASSPGNTGELFF. DNA for the CDR3: TGCGCCAGCAGCCCAGGGAACACCGGGGAGCTGTTTTTT.